This T cell receptor beta chain is from a study of cytomegalovirus exposure and HLA in healthy donors. This clone was counted only a few times. The PCR used 60 Vbeta and 13 Jbeta primers. TCRdb's copy holds only in-frame clones and misses some; the assay was immunoSEQ multiplex PCR. The table lists approximately 93,000 clones, about four fifths of them singletons. Germline V CDR1 and CDR2: SGHAT, FQNNGV. This CDR3 region has 15 residues. V trimming: 2 bases; J trimming: 4 bases; junction bases outside the gene matches: 7. This receptor was taken from a middle-aged woman in good health and CMV-seronegative. The chain is built from TRBV11-2 and TRBJ1-1; 7 nucleotides match TRBD1. Sample: PBMCs. Here the CDR3 reads CASSLSVQGVTEAFF. CDR3 nucleotides: TGTGCCAGCAGCTTAAGTGTCCAGGGGGTCACTGAAGCTTTCTTT.